Here is one T cell receptor (beta chain) with its context. Seattle's cohort entered during active infection and was followed longitudinally. The data originate from a study of blood T cell repertoires in COVID-19. Study summary: T cells, B-cell-depleted T cells, or PBMCs provided the cDNA or gDNA that served as material.

Germline V gene data show CDR1 as SGHVS and CDR2 as FQNEAQ. This CDR3 spans 14 amino acids. Trimming pared 6 bases from V and 1 base from J, leaving 12 bases between. Measured with immunoSEQ multiplex PCR; TCRdb has only the in-frame clones, and not every one. Of 130,000 to 150,000 clones detected, 75% to 90% appear once; the ten largest clones hold about 8%. Sequencing was carried out using peripheral blood. The TCR was taken from an older woman with COVID-19, enrolled during active disease. The V gene is TRBV7-8, the J gene TRBJ1-2; TRBD1 is a possible D gene (5 bases). The CDR3 loop reads CASRPFGGNYGYTF. The CDR3 DNA reads TGTGCCAGCAGACCCTTCGGGGGTAACTATGGCTACACCTTC.